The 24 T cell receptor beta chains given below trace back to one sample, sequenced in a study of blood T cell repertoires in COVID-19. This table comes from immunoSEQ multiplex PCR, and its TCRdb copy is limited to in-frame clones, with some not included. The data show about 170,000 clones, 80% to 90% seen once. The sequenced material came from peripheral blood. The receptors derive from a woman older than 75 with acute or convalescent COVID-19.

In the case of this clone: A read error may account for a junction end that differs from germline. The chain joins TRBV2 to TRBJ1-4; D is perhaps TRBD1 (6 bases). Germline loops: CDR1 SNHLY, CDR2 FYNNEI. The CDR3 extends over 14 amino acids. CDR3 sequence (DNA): TGTGCCAGCAATGAACAGGGCCGGGATGAAAAACTGTTTTTT. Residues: CASNEQGRDEKLFF.

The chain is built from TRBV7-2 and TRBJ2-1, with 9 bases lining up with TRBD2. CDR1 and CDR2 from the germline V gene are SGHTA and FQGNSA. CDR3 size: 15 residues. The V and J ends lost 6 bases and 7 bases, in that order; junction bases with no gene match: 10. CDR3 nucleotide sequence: TGTGCCAGCAGTGTTGGCGGGAGGGCCGGGAATGAGCAGTTCTTC. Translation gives CASSVGGRAGNEQFF.

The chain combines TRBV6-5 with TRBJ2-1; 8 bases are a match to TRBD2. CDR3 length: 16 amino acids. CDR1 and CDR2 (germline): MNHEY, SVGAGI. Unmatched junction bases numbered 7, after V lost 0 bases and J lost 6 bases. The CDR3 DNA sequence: TGTGCCAGCAGTTACTCGAGGAGCGGGAGAGGCAATGAGCAGTTCTTC. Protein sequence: CASSYSRSGRGNEQFF.

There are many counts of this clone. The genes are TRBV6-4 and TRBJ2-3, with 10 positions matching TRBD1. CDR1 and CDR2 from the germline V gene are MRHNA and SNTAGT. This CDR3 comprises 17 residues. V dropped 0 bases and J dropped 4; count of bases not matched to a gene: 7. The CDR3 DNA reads TGTGCCAGCAGTGACTCCCCCATAGGGACAGGGGCAGATACGCAGTATTTT. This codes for CASSDSPIGTGADTQYF.

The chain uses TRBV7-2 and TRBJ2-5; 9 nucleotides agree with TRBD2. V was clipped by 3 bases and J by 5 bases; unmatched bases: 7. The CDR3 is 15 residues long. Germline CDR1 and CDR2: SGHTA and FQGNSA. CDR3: CASSLGGGALETQYF. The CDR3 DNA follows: TGTGCCAGCAGCTTGGGCGGGGGGGCCCTGGAGACCCAGTACTTC.

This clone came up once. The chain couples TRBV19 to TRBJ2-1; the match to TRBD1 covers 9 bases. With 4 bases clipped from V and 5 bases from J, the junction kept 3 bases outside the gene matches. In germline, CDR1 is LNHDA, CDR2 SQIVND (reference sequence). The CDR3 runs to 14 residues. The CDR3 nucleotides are TGTGCCAGTAGTACAGGACAGGGGAACAATGAGCAGTTCTTC. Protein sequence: CASSTGQGNNEQFF. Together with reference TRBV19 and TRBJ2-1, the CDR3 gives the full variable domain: DGGITQSPKYLFRKEGQNVTLSCEQNLNHDAMYWYRQDPGQGLRLIYYSQIVNDFQKGDIAEGYSVSREKKESFPLTVTSAQKNPTAFYLCASSTGQGNNEQFFGPGTRLTVL.

The CDR3 loop reads CASSRQGVSGETQYF. As DNA, the CDR3 is TGTGCCAGTAGTCGTCAGGGGGTGTCGGGAGAGACCCAGTACTTC. The chain employs TRBV19 and TRBJ2-5, with TRBD1 matching over 7 bases. Germline-derived CDR1 and CDR2 are LNHDA and SQIVND (reference sequence). V lost 5 bases and J lost 4; bases outside the gene matches: 10. The CDR3 is made up of 15 amino acids.

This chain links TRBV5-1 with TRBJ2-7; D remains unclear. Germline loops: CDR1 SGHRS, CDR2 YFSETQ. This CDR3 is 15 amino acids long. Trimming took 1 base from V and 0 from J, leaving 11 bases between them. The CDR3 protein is CASSLFPGFSYEQYF. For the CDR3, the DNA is TGCGCCAGCAGCTTGTTCCCCGGGTTCTCCTACGAGCAGTACTTC.

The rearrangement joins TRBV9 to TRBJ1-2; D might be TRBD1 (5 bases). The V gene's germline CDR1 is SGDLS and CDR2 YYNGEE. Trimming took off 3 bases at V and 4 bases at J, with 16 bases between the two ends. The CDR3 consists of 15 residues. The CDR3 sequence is CASSEGPATAYGYTF. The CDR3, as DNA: TGTGCCAGCAGCGAGGGGCCTGCGACGGCCTATGGCTACACCTTC.

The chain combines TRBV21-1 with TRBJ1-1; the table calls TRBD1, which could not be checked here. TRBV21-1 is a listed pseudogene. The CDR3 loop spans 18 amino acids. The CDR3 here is CASSKKSRDRGLCTEAFF. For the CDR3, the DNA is TGTGCCAGCAGCAAAAAGTCACGGGACAGGGGGCTTTGCACTGAAGCTTTCTTT.

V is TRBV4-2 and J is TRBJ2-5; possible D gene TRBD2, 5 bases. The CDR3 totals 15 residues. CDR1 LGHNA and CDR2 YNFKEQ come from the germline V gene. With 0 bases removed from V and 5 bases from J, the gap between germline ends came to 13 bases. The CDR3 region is CASSQESGRGETQYF. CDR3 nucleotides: TGTGCCAGCAGCCAAGAATCAGGCCGAGGGGAGACCCAGTACTTC.

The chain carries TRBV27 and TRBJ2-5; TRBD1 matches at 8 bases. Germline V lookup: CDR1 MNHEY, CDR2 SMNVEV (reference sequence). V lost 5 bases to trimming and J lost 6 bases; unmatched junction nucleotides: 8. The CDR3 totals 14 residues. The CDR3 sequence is CASSPLDRAKTQYF. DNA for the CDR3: TGTGCCAGCAGTCCATTGGACAGGGCTAAGACCCAGTACTTC.

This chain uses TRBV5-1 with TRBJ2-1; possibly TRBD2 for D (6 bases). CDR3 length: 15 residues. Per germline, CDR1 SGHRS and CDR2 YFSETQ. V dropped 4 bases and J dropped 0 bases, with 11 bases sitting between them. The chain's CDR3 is CASSPTSISYNEQFF. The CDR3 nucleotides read TGCGCCAGCAGCCCTACTAGCATCTCCTACAATGAGCAGTTCTTC.

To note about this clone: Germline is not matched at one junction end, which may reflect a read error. The CDR3 region has the DNA TGTGCTTGGAGGGATTGGAGGGGTCCCTACGAGCAGTACTTC. Translating it yields CAWRDWRGPYEQYF. The V call is TRBV30, the J call TRBJ2-7, with a possible D match to TRBD2 (6 bases). Germline V gene sequence: CDR1 GTSNPN, CDR2 SVGIG (reference sequence). This CDR3 spans 14 amino acids.

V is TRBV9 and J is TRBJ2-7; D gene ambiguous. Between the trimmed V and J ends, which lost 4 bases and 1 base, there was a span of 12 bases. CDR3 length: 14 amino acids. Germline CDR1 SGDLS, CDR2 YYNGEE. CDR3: CASSPQTGSYEQYF. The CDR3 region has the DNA TGTGCCAGCAGCCCTCAGACTGGATCCTACGAGCAGTACTTC.

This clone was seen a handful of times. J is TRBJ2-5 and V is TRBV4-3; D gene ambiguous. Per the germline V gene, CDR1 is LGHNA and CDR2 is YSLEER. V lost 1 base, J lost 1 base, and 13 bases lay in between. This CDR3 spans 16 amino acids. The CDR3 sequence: CASSQGNLLFQETQYF. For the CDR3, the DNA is TGCGCCAGCAGCCAAGGGAACTTACTATTCCAAGAGACCCAGTACTTC.

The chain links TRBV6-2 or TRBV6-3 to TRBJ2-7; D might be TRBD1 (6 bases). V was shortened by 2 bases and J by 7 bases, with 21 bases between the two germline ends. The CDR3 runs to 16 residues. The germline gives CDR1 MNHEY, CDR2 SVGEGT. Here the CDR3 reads CASSYPTGTPEEEQYF. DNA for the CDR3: TGTGCCAGCAGTTACCCCACCGGGACACCCGAAGAAGAGCAGTACTTC.

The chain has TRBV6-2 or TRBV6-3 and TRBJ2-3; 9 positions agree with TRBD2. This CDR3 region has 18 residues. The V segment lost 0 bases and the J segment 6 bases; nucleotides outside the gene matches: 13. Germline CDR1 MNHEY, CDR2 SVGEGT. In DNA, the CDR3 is TGTGCCAGCAGTTACTCTATGTTCATAGCGGGAGTGGTTGATACGCAGTATTTT. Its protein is CASSYSMFIAGVVDTQYF.

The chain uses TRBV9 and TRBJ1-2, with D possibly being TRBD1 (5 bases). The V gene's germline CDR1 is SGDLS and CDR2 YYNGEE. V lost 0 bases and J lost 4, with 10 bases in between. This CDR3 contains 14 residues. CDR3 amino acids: CASSVVSQAYGYTF. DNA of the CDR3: TGTGCCAGCAGCGTAGTTTCACAGGCCTATGGCTACACCTTC.

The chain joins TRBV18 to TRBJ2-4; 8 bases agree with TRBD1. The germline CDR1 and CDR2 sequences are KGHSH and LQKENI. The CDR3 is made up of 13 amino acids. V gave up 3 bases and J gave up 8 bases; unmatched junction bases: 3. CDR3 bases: TGTGCCAGCTCACCGGGACAGGATCACATTCAGTACTTC. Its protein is CASSPGQDHIQYF. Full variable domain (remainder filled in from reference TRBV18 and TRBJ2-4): NAGVMQNPRHLVRRRGQEARLRCSPMKGHSHVYWYRQLPEEGLKFMVYLQKENIIDESGMPKERFSAEFPKEGPSILRIQQVVRGDSAAYFCASSPGQDHIQYFGAGTRLSVL.

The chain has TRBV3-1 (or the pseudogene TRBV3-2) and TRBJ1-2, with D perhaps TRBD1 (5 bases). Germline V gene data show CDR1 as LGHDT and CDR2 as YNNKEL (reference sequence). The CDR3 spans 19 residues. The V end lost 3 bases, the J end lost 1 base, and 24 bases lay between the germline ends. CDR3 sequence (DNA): TGTGCCAGCAGCCATCGGACACTCGGGTGGACTAGGTGTAACTATGGCTACACCTTC. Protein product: CASSHRTLGWTRCNYGYTF.

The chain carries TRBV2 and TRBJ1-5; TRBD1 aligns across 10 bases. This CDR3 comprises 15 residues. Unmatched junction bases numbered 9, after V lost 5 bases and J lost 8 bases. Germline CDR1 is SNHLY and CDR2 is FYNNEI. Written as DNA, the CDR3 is TGTGCCAGCAGTCCCGGGACAGGGGTTAGGGAGCCCCAGCATTTT. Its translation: CASSPGTGVREPQHF.

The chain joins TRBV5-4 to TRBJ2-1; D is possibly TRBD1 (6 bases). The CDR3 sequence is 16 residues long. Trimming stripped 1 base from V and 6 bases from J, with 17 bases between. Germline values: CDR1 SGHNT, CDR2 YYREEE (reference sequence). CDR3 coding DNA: TGTGCCAGCAGCTTGTTGGGCAGGGGCCGGCCCAATGAGCAGTTCTTC. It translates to CASSLLGRGRPNEQFF.

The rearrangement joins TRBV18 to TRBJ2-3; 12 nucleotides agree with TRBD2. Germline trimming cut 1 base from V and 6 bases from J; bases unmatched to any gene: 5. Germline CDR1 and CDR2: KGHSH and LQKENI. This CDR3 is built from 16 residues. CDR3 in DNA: TGTGCCAGCTCACCACGGACTAGCGGGGCGGCGGATACGCAGTATTTT. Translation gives CASSPRTSGAADTQYF.